These T cell receptor beta chains were read from a single sample in a study of T cells in Graves' hyperthyroidism and ophthalmopathy. From the multiplex PCR reads, TCRdb called clonotypes with MiXCR, one entry per CDR3 protein. The table includes about 270,000 distinct CDR3 sequences, 22% detected once. Sequences were obtained from blood. These receptors were obtained from a man aged 25-40 years with Graves' ophthalmopathy. CDR3s include the opening cysteine and the closing phenylalanine or tryptophan. Fields, in order: V gene, D gene, clone size, J gene, CDR3 DNA, CDR3 protein. D genes are given only for firm matches. Clone size is stated in some rows and not others, as once, few, many or a class when expanded.

TRBV24-1	TRBD1	.	TRBJ2-7	TGTGCCACCAGTGACTCCCGACAGGGCCGCTACGAGCAGTACTTC	CATSDSRQGRYEQYF
TRBV5-1	.	many	TRBJ1-1	TGCGCCAGCAGCTTAAGCCCCAGGGGCACTGAAGCTTTCTTT	CASSLSPRGTEAFF
TRBV2	TRBD2	few	TRBJ2-1	TGTGCCAGCAGTCGGGCTAGCGGAAACTACAATGAGCAGTTCTTC	CASSRASGNYNEQFF
TRBV5-1	.	few	TRBJ2-2	TGCGCCAGCAGCCCAACAGGGAACACCGGGGAGCTGTTTTTT	CASSPTGNTGELFF
TRBV7-9	TRBD2	.	TRBJ2-1	TGTGCCAGCAGCACAGGAGTTAGCGGGAGTGGGGATGAGCAGTTCTTC	CASSTGVSGSGDEQFF
TRBV11-2	.	many	TRBJ1-1	TGTGCCAGCAGCTTAGGGGTGGGGGTGGCAGCTTTCTTT	CASSLGVGVAAFF
TRBV2	TRBD2	many	TRBJ2-7	TGTGCCAGCAGTGCACCGGGACTAGCGGAGAGCTCCTACGAGCAGTACTTC	CASSAPGLAESSYEQYF
TRBV5-1	.	few	TRBJ1-6	TGCGCCAGCAGCCCTCGGACGGGAAATAATTCACCCCTCCACTTT	CASSPRTGNNSPLHF
TRBV9	.	few	TRBJ1-2	TGTGCCAGCAGCATACAGGGTGACTATGGCTACACCTTC	CASSIQGDYGYTF
TRBV30	.	.	TRBJ2-1	TGTGCCTGGAGTAGCCAGATTTACAATGAGCAGTTCTTC	CAWSSQIYNEQFF
TRBV29-1	.	many	TRBJ2-5	TGCAGCGTTCGAACAGGCGAGACCCAGTACTTC	CSVRTGETQYF
TRBV6-1	.	few	TRBJ2-1	TGTGCCAGCAACCCAGGGACACTATACAATGAGCAGTTCTTC	CASNPGTLYNEQFF
TRBV12-3/TRBV12-4	.	.	TRBJ1-2	TGTGCCAGCAGTTTAGCGTCTACGGGCTATGGCTACACCTTC	CASSLASTGYGYTF
TRBV7-8	.	.	TRBJ1-5	TGTGCCAGCAGCCGGACGGCCGATCAGCCCCAGCATTTT	CASSRTADQPQHF
TRBV18	.	.	TRBJ1-5	TGTGCCAGCTCACCACGGGTGGGCAATCAGCCCCAGCATTTT	CASSPRVGNQPQHF
TRBV20-1	.	many	TRBJ1-1	TGCAGTGCAACCCGGCGGGAAAGGTGGGACACTGAAGCTTTCTTT	CSATRRERWDTEAFF
TRBV20-1	.	.	TRBJ1-1	TGCAGTACTAGCCCCTCGGGCGGGAACACTGAAGCTTTCTTT	CSTSPSGGNTEAFF
TRBV2	.	.	TRBJ1-2	TGTGCCAGTGGGGCGGGGGCCTCGGGGAACTATGGCTACACCTTC	CASGAGASGNYGYTF
TRBV5-1	.	few	TRBJ2-1	TGCGCCAGCAGCTTGTCTGGGGGAGACGGGTTTTACAATGAGCAGTTCTTC	CASSLSGGDGFYNEQFF
TRBV6-4	TRBD2	.	TRBJ2-1	TGTGCCAGCAGTGACCAACTAGCGAGAGGCTCCTACAATGAGCAGTTCTTC	CASSDQLARGSYNEQFF
TRBV5-1	TRBD1	few	TRBJ2-2	TGCGCCAGCAGCTTGGCTTCGGGACAGGGAAACACCGGGGAGCTGTTTTTT	CASSLASGQGNTGELFF
TRBV7-2	TRBD1	many	TRBJ1-2	TGTGCCAGCAGCTTAGAGGGGGCGGGGGGCTACACCTTC	CASSLEGAGGYTF
TRBV5-5	.	.	TRBJ2-3	TGTGCCAGCAGCTTGATGTCCGGCGGAGATACGCAGTATTTT	CASSLMSGGDTQYF
TRBV2	.	.	TRBJ2-7	TGTGCCAGCAGGAGGACGGCCAAGGGGGCCTACGAGCAGTACTTC	CASRRTAKGAYEQYF
TRBV5-1	TRBD1	few	TRBJ1-3	TGCGCCAGCAGCCAAACGACAGGGATTGGAAACACCATATATTTT	CASSQTTGIGNTIYF
TRBV20-1	.	few	TRBJ2-5	TGCAGTGCTTGGGAGCCGAACCAAGAGACCCAGTACTTC	CSAWEPNQETQYF
TRBV3-1	.	.	TRBJ1-6	TGTGCCAGCAGCCAAGACTGGTCCCTCCACTTT	CASSQDWSLHF
TRBV6-1	.	few	TRBJ2-1	TGTGCCAGCAGTTCAACGCGGGCACCGGGCAATGAGCAGTTCTTC	CASSSTRAPGNEQFF
TRBV20-1	TRBD1	few	TRBJ1-1	TGCAGTCCCCGGGACAGGGGCCTGCCGAACACTGAAGCTTTCTTT	CSPRDRGLPNTEAFF
TRBV11-2	.	many	TRBJ2-1	TGTGCCAGCAGTCGTACGGGAGATGGATACAATGAGCAGTTCTTC	CASSRTGDGYNEQFF
TRBV20-1	.	few	TRBJ2-3	TGCAGTGCTAGAGCGAGGGGCCGGGCCGTAATTGCAGATACGCAGTATTTT	CSARARGRAVIADTQYF
TRBV19	.	.	TRBJ1-5	TGTGCCAGTAGTATAAAGTTTCTAATCTCGCAGCCCCAGCATTTT	CASSIKFLISQPQHF
TRBV3-1	.	.	TRBJ2-1	TGTGCCAGCAGCCCCGATAGCGGTTTCCCGGGGAATGAGCAGTTCTTC	CASSPDSGFPGNEQFF
TRBV9	TRBD1	.	TRBJ1-2	TGTGCCAGCAGCGCCGGAGGGGGACAGGGTGAGGTTGGCTACACCTTC	CASSAGGGQGEVGYTF
TRBV5-1	TRBD1	few	TRBJ1-2	TGCGCCAGCAGCTTACTGACAGGGGACTATGGCTACACCTTC	CASSLLTGDYGYTF
TRBV7-8	.	few	TRBJ2-3	TGTGCCAGCAGCTTAGCGGGGGCTAGCGTTTATTTTGGGGATACGCAGTATTTT	CASSLAGASVYFGDTQYF
TRBV27	TRBD1	.	TRBJ1-6	TGTGCCAGCAGCAACCGGGACAGGGTTGCGTCCCTCCACTTT	CASSNRDRVASLHF
TRBV10-2	TRBD2	many	TRBJ2-7	TGCGCCAGCAGTGAGGGTCTAGCGGGACCCTACGAGCAGTACTTC	CASSEGLAGPYEQYF
TRBV20-1	.	few	TRBJ1-2	TGCAGTGCTAGAGATCGTGGGGGACCTATCGCTGGCTACACCTTC	CSARDRGGPIAGYTF
TRBV13	TRBD2	few	TRBJ2-5	TGTGCCAGCAGCGACCTTGGGACTAGCGGACAAGAGACCCAGTACTTC	CASSDLGTSGQETQYF
TRBV6-1	.	few	TRBJ1-4	TGTGCCAGCAGAGCCGGCCCCAATGCAACTAATGAAAAACTGTTTTTT	CASRAGPNATNEKLFF